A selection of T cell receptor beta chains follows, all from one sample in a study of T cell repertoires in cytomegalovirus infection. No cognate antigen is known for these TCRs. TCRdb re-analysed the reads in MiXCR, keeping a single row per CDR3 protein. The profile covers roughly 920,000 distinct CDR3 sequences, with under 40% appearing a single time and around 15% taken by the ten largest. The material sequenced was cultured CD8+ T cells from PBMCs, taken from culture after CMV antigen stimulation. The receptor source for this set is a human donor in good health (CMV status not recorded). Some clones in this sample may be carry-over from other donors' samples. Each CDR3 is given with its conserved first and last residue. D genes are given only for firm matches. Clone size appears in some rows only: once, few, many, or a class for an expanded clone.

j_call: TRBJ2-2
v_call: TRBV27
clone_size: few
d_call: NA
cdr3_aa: CASSPGVKELFF
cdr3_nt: TGTGCCAGCAGCCCCGGAGTAAAGGAGCTGTTTTTT

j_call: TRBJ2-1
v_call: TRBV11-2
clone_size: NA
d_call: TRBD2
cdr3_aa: CASSLGVAGGLNNEQFF
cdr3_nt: TGTGCCAGCAGCTTAGGGGTAGCGGGGGGTTTAAACAATGAGCAGTTCTTC

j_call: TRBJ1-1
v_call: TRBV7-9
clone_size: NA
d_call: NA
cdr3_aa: CASRSDRDTEAFF
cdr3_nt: TGTGCCAGCAGGTCCGACCGCGACACTGAAGCTTTCTTT

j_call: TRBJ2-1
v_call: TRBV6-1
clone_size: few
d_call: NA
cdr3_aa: CASSEDEFDRIIYNEQFF
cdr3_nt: TGTGCCAGCAGTGAAGACGAATTCGACAGGATAATCTACAATGAGCAGTTCTTC

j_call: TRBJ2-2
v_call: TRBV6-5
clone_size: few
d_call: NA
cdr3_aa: CASSSLTAGLGELFF
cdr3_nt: TGTGCCAGCAGTTCTCTTACGGCAGGGCTAGGGGAGCTGTTTTTT

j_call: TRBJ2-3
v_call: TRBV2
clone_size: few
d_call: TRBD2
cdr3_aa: CASSEGGGPTDTQYF
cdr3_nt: TGTGCCAGCAGTGAGGGCGGGGGGCCCACAGATACGCAGTATTTT

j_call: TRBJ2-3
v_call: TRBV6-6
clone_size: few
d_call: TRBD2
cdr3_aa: CASSYLGLATSTDTQYF
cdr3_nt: TGTGCCAGCAGTTACCTCGGACTAGCGACTAGCACAGATACGCAGTATTTT

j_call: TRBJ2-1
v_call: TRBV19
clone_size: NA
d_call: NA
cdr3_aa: CASSIILGVTSYNEQFF
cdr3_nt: TGTGCCAGTAGTATAATTTTGGGGGTCACCTCCTACAATGAGCAGTTCTTC

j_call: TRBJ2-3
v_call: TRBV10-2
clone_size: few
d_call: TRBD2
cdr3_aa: CASSDLSGTRPDTQYF
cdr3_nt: TGCGCCAGCAGTGATCTAAGCGGGACCCGGCCAGATACGCAGTATTTT

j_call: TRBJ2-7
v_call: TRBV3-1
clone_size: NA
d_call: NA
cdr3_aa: CASSQDIARGAYEQYF
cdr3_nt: TGTGCCAGCAGCCAAGATATTGCCAGGGGGGCCTACGAGCAGTACTTC

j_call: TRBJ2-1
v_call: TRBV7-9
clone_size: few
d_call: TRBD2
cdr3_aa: CASVPSGGANEQFF
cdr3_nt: TGTGCCAGCGTGCCTAGCGGGGGGGCCAATGAGCAGTTCTTC

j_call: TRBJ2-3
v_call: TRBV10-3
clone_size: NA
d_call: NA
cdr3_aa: CAISESYTDTQYF
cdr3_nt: TGTGCCATCAGTGAGTCATATACAGATACGCAGTATTTT

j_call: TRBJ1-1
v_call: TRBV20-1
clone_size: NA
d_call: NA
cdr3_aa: CSARGPLGTIYMNTEAFF
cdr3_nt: TGCAGTGCTAGAGGCCCCCTTGGGACAATTTACATGAACACTGAAGCTTTCTTT

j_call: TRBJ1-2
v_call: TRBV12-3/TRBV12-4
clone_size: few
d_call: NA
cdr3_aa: CASSYIPFRVDYGYTF
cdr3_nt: TGTGCCAGCAGCTACATTCCCTTCAGGGTCGACTATGGCTACACCTTC

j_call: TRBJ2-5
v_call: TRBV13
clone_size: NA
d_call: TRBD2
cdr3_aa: CASSLSGGAAETQYF
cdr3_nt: TGTGCCAGCAGCTTAAGCGGGGGGGCCGCGGAGACCCAGTACTTC

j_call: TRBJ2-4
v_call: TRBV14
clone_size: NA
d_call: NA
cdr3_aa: CASSQKLVPNIQYF
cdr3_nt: TGTGCCAGCAGCCAGAAATTGGTTCCCAACATTCAGTACTTC

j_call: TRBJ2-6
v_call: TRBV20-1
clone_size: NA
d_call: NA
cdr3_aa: CSARHRRDSGANVLTF
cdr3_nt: TGCAGTGCTAGACATCGCAGGGACTCTGGGGCCAACGTCCTGACTTTC

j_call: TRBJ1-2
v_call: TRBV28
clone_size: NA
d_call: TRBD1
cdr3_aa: CASSIFRRTGGIYGYTF
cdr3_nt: TGTGCCAGCAGCATCTTCAGAAGGACAGGGGGAATCTATGGCTACACCTTC

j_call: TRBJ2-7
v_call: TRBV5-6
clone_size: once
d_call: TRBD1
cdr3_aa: CASSSTRQGAYEQYF
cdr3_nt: TGTGCCAGCAGCTCGACTAGACAGGGGGCTTACGAGCAGTACTTC

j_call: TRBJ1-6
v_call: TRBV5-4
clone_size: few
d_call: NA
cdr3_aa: CASSLFSYNSPLHF
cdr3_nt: TGTGCCAGCAGCTTGTTCTCCTATAATTCACCCCTCCACTTT

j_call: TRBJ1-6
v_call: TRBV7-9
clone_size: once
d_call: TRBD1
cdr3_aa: CASSAPQGAGSPLHF
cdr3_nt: TGTGCCAGCAGCGCCCCCCAGGGGGCCGGTTCACCCCTCCACTTT

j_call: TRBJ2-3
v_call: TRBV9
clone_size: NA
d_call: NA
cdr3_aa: CASSPGRAADTQYF
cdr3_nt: TGTGCCAGCAGCCCTGGAAGGGCTGCAGATACGCAGTATTTT

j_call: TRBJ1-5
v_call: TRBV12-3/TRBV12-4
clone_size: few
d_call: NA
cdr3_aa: CASSSSGATDQPQHF
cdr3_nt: TGTGCCAGCAGCTCATCGGGGGCTACTGATCAGCCCCAGCATTTT

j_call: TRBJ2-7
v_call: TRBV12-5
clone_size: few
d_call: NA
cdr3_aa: CASGLTTDRNYEQYF
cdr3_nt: TGTGCTAGTGGTTTGACCACCGACAGGAACTACGAGCAGTACTTC

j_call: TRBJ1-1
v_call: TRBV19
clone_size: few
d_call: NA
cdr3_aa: CASSIDQDVGFDTEAFF
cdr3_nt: TGTGCCAGTAGTATAGATCAGGACGTGGGTTTCGACACTGAAGCTTTCTTT

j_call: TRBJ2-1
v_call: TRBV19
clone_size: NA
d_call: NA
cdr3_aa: CASIVGNEQFF
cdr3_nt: TGTGCCAGTATTGTAGGGAATGAGCAGTTCTTC

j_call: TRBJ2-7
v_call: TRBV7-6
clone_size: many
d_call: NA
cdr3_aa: CASSFSAASYEQYF
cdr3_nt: TGTGCCAGCAGCTTTTCCGCAGCCTCCTACGAGCAGTACTTC

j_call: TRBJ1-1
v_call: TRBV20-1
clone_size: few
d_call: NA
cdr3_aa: CSARDRGGVNTEAFF
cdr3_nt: TGCAGTGCTAGAGATCGAGGCGGTGTGAACACTGAAGCTTTCTTT

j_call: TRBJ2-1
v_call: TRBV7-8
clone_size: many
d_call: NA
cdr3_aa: CASSFITSAFWNEQFF
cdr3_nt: TGTGCCAGCAGCTTTATCACGAGCGCCTTTTGGAATGAGCAGTTCTTC

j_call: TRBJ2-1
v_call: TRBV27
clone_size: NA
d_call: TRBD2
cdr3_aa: CASSLFHSGADYNEQFF
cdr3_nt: TGTGCCAGCAGTTTATTCCATAGCGGGGCCGATTACAATGAGCAGTTCTTC

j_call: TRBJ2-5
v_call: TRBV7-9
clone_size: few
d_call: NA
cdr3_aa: CASSLGGRKTGQEETQYF
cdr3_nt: TGTGCCAGCAGCTTAGGGGGAAGGAAAACGGGCCAAGAAGAGACCCAGTACTTC

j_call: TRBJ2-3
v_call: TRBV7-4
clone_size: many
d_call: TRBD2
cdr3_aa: CASSSQRGAVTDTQYF
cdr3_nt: TGTGCCAGCAGCTCCCAGCGGGGGGCTGTCACAGATACGCAGTATTTT

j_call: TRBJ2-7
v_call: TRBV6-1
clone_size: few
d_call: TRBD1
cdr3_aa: CASSIFPKPGQGAVEQYF
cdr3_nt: TGTGCCAGCAGTATATTTCCCAAGCCGGGACAGGGGGCGGTGGAGCAGTACTTC

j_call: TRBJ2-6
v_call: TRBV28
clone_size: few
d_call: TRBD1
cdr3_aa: CASSFTGGSGANVLTF
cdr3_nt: TGTGCCAGCAGTTTCACAGGGGGCTCTGGGGCCAACGTCCTGACTTTC

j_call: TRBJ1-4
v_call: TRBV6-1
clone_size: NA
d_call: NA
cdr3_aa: CASSVPTRAATNEKLFF
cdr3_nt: TGTGCCAGCAGTGTCCCGACGAGGGCCGCAACTAATGAAAAACTGTTTTTT

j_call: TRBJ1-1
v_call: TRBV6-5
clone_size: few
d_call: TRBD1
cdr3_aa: CASSYSNRGREEAFF
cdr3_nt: TGTGCCAGCAGTTACTCTAACAGGGGGCGCGAGGAAGCTTTCTTT

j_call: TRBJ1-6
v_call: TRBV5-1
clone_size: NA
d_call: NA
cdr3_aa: CASSLAWETDSPLHF
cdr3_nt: TGCGCCAGCAGCTTGGCCTGGGAGACTGATTCACCCCTCCACTTT

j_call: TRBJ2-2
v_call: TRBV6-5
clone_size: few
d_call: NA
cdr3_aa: CASSYGGRPGDTGELFF
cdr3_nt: TGTGCCAGCAGTTACGGTGGGCGGCCAGGGGACACCGGGGAGCTGTTTTTT

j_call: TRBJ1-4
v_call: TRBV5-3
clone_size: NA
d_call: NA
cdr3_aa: CASSPLQAPNEKLFF
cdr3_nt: TGTGCCAGCAGCCCCTTACAGGCCCCTAATGAAAAACTGTTTTTT

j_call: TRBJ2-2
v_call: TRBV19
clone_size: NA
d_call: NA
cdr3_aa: CASSSGTWDMSVTGELFF
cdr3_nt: TGTGCCAGTAGTTCAGGCACGTGGGACATGTCGGTTACCGGGGAGCTGTTTTTT

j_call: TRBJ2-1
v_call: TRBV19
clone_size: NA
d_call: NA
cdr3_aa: CASSLVLLPYNEQFF
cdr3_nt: TGTGCCAGTAGTCTTGTCCTTTTACCCTACAATGAGCAGTTCTTC

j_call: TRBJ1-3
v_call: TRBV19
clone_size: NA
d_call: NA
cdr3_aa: CASLVQESSGNTIYF
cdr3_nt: TGTGCCAGCCTGGTTCAAGAGAGCTCTGGAAACACCATATATTTT

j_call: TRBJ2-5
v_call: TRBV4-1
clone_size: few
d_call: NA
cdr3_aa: CASSQVQEGETQYF
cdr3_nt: TGCGCCAGCAGCCAAGTCCAAGAGGGAGAGACCCAGTACTTC

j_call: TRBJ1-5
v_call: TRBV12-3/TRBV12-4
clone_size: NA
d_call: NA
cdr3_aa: CASSYTPRVQPQHF
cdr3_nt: TGTGCCAGCAGTTATACACCGCGGGTTCAGCCCCAGCATTTT

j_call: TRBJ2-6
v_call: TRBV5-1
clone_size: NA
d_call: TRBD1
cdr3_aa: CASSPRPLQRGTAITSGANVLTF
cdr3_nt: TGCGCCAGCAGCCCAAGACCTTTACAGCGTGGGACAGCTATTACCTCTGGGGCCAACGTCCTGACTTTC

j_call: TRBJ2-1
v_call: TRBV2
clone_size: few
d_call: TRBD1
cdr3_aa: CASYGTGGNEQFF
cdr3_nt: TGTGCCAGCTACGGGACAGGGGGCAATGAGCAGTTCTTC

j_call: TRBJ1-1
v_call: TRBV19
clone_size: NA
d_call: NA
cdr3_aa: CASRGPRGAFF
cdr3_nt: TGTGCCAGTAGAGGGCCGAGGGGCGCTTTCTTT

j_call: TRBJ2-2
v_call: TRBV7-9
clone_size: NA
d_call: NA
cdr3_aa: CASSLASRRANTGELFF
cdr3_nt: TGTGCCAGCAGCTTAGCGTCCAGACGGGCGAACACCGGGGAGCTGTTTTTT

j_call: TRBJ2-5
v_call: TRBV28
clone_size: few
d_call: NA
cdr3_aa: CASNPGQGETQYF
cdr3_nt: TGTGCCAGCAACCCTGGTCAGGGGGAGACCCAGTACTTC

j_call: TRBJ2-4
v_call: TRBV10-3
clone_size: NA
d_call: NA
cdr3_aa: CDTAGEEDIQYF
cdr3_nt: TGTGACACCGCAGGGGAGGAGGACATTCAGTACTTC